These T cell receptor beta chains were read from a single sample in a study of vaccination effects on CD4 cells after COVID-19. These receptors' targets are unknown. Assay used: immunoSEQ multiplex PCR; TCRdb lists only in-frame clones, some missing. The sample lists approximately 8,900 clones, 60% to 75% occurring once. The specimen was CD4+ T cells from PBMCs cultured with HCoV-229E spike peptides, collected before COVID-19 vaccination. These receptors were collected from a human donor who received a COVID-19 vaccine. Both conserved end residues are part of each CDR3. The D gene is left open where the match is weak. Clone size appears in some rows only: once, few, many, or a class for an expanded clone.

j_call v_call clone_size d_call cdr3_nt cdr3_aa
TRBJ1-5 TRBV3-1/TRBV3-2 few . TGTGCCAAGATAGATAGCAATCAGCCCCAGCATTTT CAKIDSNQPQHF
TRBJ1-2 TRBV25-1 . TRBD1 TGTGCCAGCAGGGGACAGGGAGTGGACTATGGCTACACCTTC CASRGQGVDYGYTF
TRBJ2-5 TRBV5-1 . TRBD1 TGCGCCAGCAGACTGACAGGGACGGGGACCCAGTACTTC CASRLTGTGTQYF
TRBJ1-2 TRBV29-1 . . TGCAGCGCTAGTGGACACAGGGATGGCTACACCTTC CSASGHRDGYTF
TRBJ2-1 TRBV6-5 . . TGTGCCAGCAGTTGGGGATCCAGCTCCTACAATGAGCAGTTCTTC CASSWGSSSYNEQFF
TRBJ1-1 TRBV27 . . TGTGCCAGCAGTTTAGGTCAGCGGGACACTGAAGCTTTCTTT CASSLGQRDTEAFF
TRBJ2-3 TRBV13 . . TGTGCCAGCAGCACCACAGATACGCAGTATTTT CASSTTDTQYF
TRBJ1-4 TRBV4-1 . . TGCGCCAGCAGCCAGCAGGCAGGGAGTATGTTTGTATTT CASSQQAGSMFVF
TRBJ1-1 TRBV11-2 . TRBD1 TGTGCCAGCAGCTCTCACAGGGGGGTCACTGAAGCTTTCTTT CASSSHRGVTEAFF
TRBJ1-6 TRBV18 . . TGTGCCAGCTCACCATTCGCGGCAGCCTATAATTCACCCCTCCACTTT CASSPFAAAYNSPLHF
TRBJ2-7 TRBV5-6 . TRBD2 TGTGCCAGCAGCTTTCTGAGCGGGAGGGCCCTTGTTGATGAGCAGTACTTC CASSFLSGRALVDEQYF
TRBJ1-4 TRBV19 . TRBD1 TGTGCCAGTACGGACAGGGGGAGCACTAATGAAAAACTGTTTTTT CASTDRGSTNEKLFF
TRBJ1-1 TRBV7-9 few . TGTGCCAGCAGCTTAGTAGGGAACACTGAAGCTTTCTTT CASSLVGNTEAFF
TRBJ1-6 TRBV18 . TRBD1 TGTGCCAGCTCACTCGGGACAGGGGGCGATAACCTCCACTTT CASSLGTGGDNLHF
TRBJ2-1 TRBV2 . TRBD2 TGTGCCAGCAGTGTGTTTAGCGGGAGGGCTAGCGGGATCCAGTTCTTC CASSVFSGRASGIQFF
TRBJ1-1 TRBV5-6 . . TGTGCCAGCAGCCGGAGGAAGAGGTTTGACACTGAAGCTTTCTTT CASSRRKRFDTEAFF
TRBJ2-1 TRBV15 . TRBD2 TGTGCCACCAGACCTAGAGTGGGGACTAGCGGGAGTAACTCCTACAATGAGCAGTTCTTC CATRPRVGTSGSNSYNEQFF
TRBJ1-6 TRBV7-9 . . TGTGCCAGCAGCACTACTCGGCGGGCCCATTCACCCCTCCACTTT CASSTTRRAHSPLHF
TRBJ2-1 TRBV18 . . TGTGCCAGCTCACCAAAGTTGGTGGACAATGAGCAGTTCTTC CASSPKLVDNEQFF
TRBJ1-2 TRBV4-2 few . TGTGCCAGCAGCCAAGGGGAAGGGCAGGGGATCTATGGCTACACCTTC CASSQGEGQGIYGYTF
TRBJ2-3 TRBV10-3 . TRBD2 TGTGCCATCAGTGAGTTGACTAGCGGGGGGACAAATACGCAGTATTTT CAISELTSGGTNTQYF
TRBJ1-5 TRBV19 . TRBD1 TGTGCCAGTAGTGACAGGGGATCGGGCAATCAGCCCCAGCATTTT CASSDRGSGNQPQHF
TRBJ2-1 TRBV3-1/TRBV3-2 . . TGTGCCAGCAGCCAAAAAGCGCCGAGCTCCTACAATGAGCAGTTCTTC CASSQKAPSSYNEQFF
TRBJ2-1 TRBV3-1/TRBV3-2 . TRBD2 TGTGCCAGCAGCTTAGCGGGGACCCACAATGAGCAGTTCTTC CASSLAGTHNEQFF
TRBJ2-7 TRBV5-8 few . TGTGCCAGCAGCTTGTACAGGCACTACGAGCAGTACTTC CASSLYRHYEQYF
TRBJ2-1 TRBV29-1 . . TGCAGCGTGGACAATTTTTCCTACAATGAGCAGTTCTTC CSVDNFSYNEQFF
TRBJ2-3 TRBV27 . TRBD2 TGTGCCAGCAGGGGACTAGCGGCTCCTAGCACAGATACGCAGTATTTT CASRGLAAPSTDTQYF
TRBJ2-1 TRBV10-3 . . TGTGCCATCAGCCGGGACCCCCATGAGGAGCAGTTCTTC CAISRDPHEEQFF
TRBJ2-1 TRBV6-4 . TRBD2 TGTGCCAGCAGTGATAGGACTAGCGGGGGGATTGAGCAGTTCTTC CASSDRTSGGIEQFF
TRBJ1-6 TRBV5-1 . TRBD1 TGCGCCAGCAGCTTGTTGGGAGACAGGGATTCACCCCTCCACTTT CASSLLGDRDSPLHF
TRBJ2-1 TRBV12-3/TRBV12-4 once . TGTGCCAGTGACAGTACCCTTTCGAATGAGCAGTTCTTC CASDSTLSNEQFF
TRBJ2-2 TRBV5-1 . . TGCGCCAGCCTAGACGGGGCAAACACCGGGGAGCTGTTTTTT CASLDGANTGELFF
TRBJ2-5 TRBV6-5 . . TGTGCCAGCAGTTTAAGATTGGAGACCCAGTACTTC CASSLRLETQYF
TRBJ2-7 TRBV5-4 once TRBD2 TGTGCCAGCAGCTTTCGGGGCGGGGAGGGCTACGAGCAGTACTTC CASSFRGGEGYEQYF
TRBJ1-1 TRBV7-6 . . TGTGCCAGCAGCTTAGGGTCGAACACTGAAGCTTTCTTT CASSLGSNTEAFF
TRBJ2-2 TRBV5-1 . TRBD1 TGCGCCAGCAGCTTTAGACAGGGAACTCCCGGGGAGCTGTTTTTT CASSFRQGTPGELFF
TRBJ2-7 TRBV19 . . TGTGCCAGTAGTATGACCTGGGAGCCCCCCTACGAGCAGTACTTC CASSMTWEPPYEQYF
TRBJ2-1 TRBV2 . TRBD2 TGTGCCAGCAACCGTCCCGGGACTACGTCAAACGATGAGCAGTTCTTC CASNRPGTTSNDEQFF
TRBJ2-3 TRBV27 . . TGTGCCAGCAGTTTCGGGCCCCACACAGATACGCAGTATTTT CASSFGPHTDTQYF
TRBJ1-2 TRBV27 few TRBD1 TGTGCCAGCAGGTTTACAGGGGGGGAAGGCTACACCTTC CASRFTGGEGYTF
TRBJ2-1 TRBV5-1 . . TGCGCCAGCAGCTCCCGGGGTAATGAGCAGTTCTTC CASSSRGNEQFF
TRBJ2-2 TRBV5-1 . . TGCGCCAGCAGCTTACCGGGACTGTCTAAGACCGGGGAGCTGTTTTTT CASSLPGLSKTGELFF
TRBJ2-7 TRBV14 . . TGTGCCAGCAGCCAGATCGGGACAACCTACTACGAGCAGTACTTC CASSQIGTTYYEQYF
TRBJ2-7 TRBV2 few TRBD1 TGTGCCAGCAGTGGTTCGTCAGGGGGCCCACGCGAGCAGTACTTC CASSGSSGGPREQYF
TRBJ1-5 TRBV30 few . TGTGCCTGGAACTTGGGGTTCTATCAGCCCCAGCATTTT CAWNLGFYQPQHF
TRBJ1-2 TRBV11-2 . . TGTGCCAGCAGCTTACGCAGGGCCAACCCTGGGTATGGCTACACCTTC CASSLRRANPGYGYTF
TRBJ2-1 TRBV6-5 few . TGTGCCAGCAGTCTGGGATCGCCTTCTGAGCAGTTCTTC CASSLGSPSEQFF
TRBJ2-7 TRBV2 . . TGTGCCAGCAGCTTAAGCGCGTTAGGCGAGCAGTACTTC CASSLSALGEQYF
TRBJ2-5 TRBV4-1 . TRBD2 TGCGCCAGCAGCCACTTCCGATGGGAGGCTAGCGGCACTGTTGAAGAGACCCAGTACTTC CASSHFRWEASGTVEETQYF